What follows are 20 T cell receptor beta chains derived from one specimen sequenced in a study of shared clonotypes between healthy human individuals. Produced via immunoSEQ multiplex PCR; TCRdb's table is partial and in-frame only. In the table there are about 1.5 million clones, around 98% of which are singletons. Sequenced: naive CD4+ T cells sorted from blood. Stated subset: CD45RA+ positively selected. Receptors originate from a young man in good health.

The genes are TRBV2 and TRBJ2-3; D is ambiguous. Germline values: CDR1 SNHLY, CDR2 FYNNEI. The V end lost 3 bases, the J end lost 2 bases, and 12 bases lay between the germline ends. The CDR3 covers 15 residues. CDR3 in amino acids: CASSEEWVSTDTQYF. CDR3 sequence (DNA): TGTGCCAGCAGTGAGGAGTGGGTTTCCACAGATACGCAGTATTTT.

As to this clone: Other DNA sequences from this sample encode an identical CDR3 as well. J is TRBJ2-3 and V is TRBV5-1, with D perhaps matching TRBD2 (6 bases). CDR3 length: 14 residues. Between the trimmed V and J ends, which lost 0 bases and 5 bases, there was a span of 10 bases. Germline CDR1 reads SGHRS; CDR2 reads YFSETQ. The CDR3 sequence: CASSLAGVGDTQYF. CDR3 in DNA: TGCGCCAGCAGCTTGGCGGGAGTTGGAGATACGCAGTATTTT. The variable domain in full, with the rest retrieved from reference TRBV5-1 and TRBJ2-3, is KAGVTQTPRYLIKTRGQQVTLSCSPISGHRSVSWYQQTPGQGLQFLFEYFSETQRNKGNFPGRFSGRQFSNSRSEMNVSTLELGDSALYLCASSLAGVGDTQYFGPGTRLTVL.

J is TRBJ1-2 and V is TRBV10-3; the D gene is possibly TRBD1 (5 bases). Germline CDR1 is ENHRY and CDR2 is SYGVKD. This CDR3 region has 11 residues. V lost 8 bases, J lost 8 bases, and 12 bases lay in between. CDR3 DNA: TGTGCCATCGGGACCCGGGGAGGCTACACCTTC. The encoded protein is CAIGTRGGYTF.

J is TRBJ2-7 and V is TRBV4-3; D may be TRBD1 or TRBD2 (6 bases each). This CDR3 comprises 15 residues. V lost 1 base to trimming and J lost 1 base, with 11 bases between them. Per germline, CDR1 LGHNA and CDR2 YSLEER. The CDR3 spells CASSQAGGGSYEQYF. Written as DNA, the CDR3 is TGCGCCAGCAGCCAAGCCGGAGGGGGATCCTACGAGCAGTACTTC.

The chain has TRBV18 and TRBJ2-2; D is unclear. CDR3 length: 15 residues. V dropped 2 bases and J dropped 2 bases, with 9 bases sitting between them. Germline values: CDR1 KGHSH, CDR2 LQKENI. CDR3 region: CASSPGLPNTGELFF. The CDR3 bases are TGTGCCAGCTCACCAGGGCTACCTAACACCGGGGAGCTGTTTTTT.

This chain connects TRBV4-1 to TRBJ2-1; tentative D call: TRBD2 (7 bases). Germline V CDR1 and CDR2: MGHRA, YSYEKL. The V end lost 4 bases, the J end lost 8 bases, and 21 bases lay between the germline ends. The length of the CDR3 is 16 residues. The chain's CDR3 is CASSRTGGPYFDEQFF. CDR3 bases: TGCGCCAGCAGCCGTACCGGGGGGCCCTACTTTGATGAGCAGTTCTTC.

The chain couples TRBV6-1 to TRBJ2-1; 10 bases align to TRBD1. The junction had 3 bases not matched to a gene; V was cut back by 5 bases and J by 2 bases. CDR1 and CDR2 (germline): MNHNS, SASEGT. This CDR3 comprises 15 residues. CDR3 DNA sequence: TGTGCCAGCAGTTTGGACAGGGGGGCCTACAATGAGCAGTTCTTC. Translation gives CASSLDRGAYNEQFF.

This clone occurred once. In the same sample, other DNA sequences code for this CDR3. CDR3 DNA sequence: TGCGCCAGCAGCCTGAGACAGGGCCTATACGAGCAGTACTTC. It codes for CASSLRQGLYEQYF. The chain is built from TRBV5-1 and TRBJ2-7, with 7 positions matching TRBD1. The CDR3 length is 14 residues. Germline values: CDR1 SGHRS, CDR2 YFSETQ. V shed 4 bases and J 4 bases; nucleotides not matched to a gene: 8.

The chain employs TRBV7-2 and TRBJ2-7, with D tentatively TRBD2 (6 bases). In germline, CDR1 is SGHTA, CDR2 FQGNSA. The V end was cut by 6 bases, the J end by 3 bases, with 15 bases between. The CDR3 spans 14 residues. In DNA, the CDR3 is TGTGCCAGCAGACGGGACTCGGGATACTACGAGCAGTACTTC. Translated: CASRRDSGYYEQYF.

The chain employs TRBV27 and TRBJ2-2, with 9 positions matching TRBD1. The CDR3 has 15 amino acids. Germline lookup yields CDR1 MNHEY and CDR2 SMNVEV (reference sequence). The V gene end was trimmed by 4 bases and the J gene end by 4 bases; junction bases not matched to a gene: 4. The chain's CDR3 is CASSSQTGGTGELFF. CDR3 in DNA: TGTGCCAGCAGTTCCCAGACAGGGGGCACCGGGGAGCTGTTTTTT.

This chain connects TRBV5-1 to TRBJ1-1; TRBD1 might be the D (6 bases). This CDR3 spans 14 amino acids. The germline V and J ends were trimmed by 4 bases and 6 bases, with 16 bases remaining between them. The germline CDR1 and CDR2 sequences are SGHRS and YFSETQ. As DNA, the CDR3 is TGCGCCAGCAGCCCCGGGACAACCCTTTCTGAAGCTTTCTTT. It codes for CASSPGTTLSEAFF.

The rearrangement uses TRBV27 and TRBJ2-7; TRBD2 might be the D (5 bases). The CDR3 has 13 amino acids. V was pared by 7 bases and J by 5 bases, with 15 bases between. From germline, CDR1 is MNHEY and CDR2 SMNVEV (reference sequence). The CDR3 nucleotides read TGTGCCAGCAAACTAACCGGGAATGACGAGCAGTACTTC. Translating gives CASKLTGNDEQYF.

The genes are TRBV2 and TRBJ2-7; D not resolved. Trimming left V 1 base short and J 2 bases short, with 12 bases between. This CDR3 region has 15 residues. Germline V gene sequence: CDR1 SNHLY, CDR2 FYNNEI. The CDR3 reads CASSEVLMKAYEQYF. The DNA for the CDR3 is TGTGCCAGCAGTGAAGTGCTTATGAAGGCCTACGAGCAGTACTTC.

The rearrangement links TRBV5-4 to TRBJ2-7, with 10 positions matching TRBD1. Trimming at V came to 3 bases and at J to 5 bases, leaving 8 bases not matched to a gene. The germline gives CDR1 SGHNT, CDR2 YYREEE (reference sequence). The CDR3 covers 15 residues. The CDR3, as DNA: TGTGCCAGCAGCTCCCCCGGGACAGGGGTCCACGAGCAGTACTTC. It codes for CASSSPGTGVHEQYF.

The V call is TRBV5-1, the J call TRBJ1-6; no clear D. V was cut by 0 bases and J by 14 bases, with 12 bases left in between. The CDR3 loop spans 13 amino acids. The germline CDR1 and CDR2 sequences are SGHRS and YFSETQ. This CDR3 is CASSLEHTSSLHF. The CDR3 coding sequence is TGCGCCAGCAGCTTGGAACATACGAGCTCCCTCCACTTT.

This chain's CDR3 is CASSLLGLANTGELFF. In DNA, the CDR3 is TGTGCCAGCAGTTTACTCGGACTAGCGAACACCGGGGAGCTGTTTTTT. The V gene is TRBV27, the J gene TRBJ2-2; 7 nucleotides agree with TRBD2. From germline, CDR1 is MNHEY and CDR2 SMNVEV (reference sequence). CDR3 length equals 16 residues. J gave up 0 bases and V 2 bases, and 3 bases lay outside the gene matches.

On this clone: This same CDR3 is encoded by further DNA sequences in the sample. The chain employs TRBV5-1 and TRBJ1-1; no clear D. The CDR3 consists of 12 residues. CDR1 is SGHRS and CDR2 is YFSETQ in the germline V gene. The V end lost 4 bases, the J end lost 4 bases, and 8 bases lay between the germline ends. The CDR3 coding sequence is TGCGCCAGCAGCCCCGGAGTCACTGAAGCTTTCTTT. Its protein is CASSPGVTEAFF.

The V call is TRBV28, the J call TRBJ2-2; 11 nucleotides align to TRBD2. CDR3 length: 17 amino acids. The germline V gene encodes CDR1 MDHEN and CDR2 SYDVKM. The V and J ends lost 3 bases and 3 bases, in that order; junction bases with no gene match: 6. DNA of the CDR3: TGTGCCAGCAGTTTCTCCCTAGCGGGAGGTTACACCGGGGAGCTGTTTTTT. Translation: CASSFSLAGGYTGELFF.

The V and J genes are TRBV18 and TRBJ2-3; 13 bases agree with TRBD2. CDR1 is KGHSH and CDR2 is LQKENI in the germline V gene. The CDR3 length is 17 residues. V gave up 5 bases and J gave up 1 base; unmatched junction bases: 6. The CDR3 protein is CASSTRTSGSGTDTQYF. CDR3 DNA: TGTGCCAGCTCAACCCGGACTAGCGGGAGCGGCACAGATACGCAGTATTTT. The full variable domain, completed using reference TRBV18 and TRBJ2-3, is NAGVMQNPRHLVRRRGQEARLRCSPMKGHSHVYWYRQLPEEGLKFMVYLQKENIIDESGMPKERFSAEFPKEGPSILRIQQVVRGDSAAYFCASSTRTSGSGTDTQYFGPGTRLTVL.

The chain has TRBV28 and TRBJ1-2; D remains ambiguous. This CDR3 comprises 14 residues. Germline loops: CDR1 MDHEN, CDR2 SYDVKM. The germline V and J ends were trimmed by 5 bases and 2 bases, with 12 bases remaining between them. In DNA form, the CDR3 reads TGTGCCAGCAGTGAGGCCAGTCAGAACTATGGCTACACCTTC. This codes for CASSEASQNYGYTF.